This passage covers 15 T cell receptor beta chains from one sample sequenced in a study of blood T cell repertoires in COVID-19. TCRdb keeps only in-frame clones here, not all; method: immunoSEQ multiplex PCR. The sample yields about 66,000 clones, about four fifths seen once. The sequencing input was peripheral blood. All receptors come from a human donor in a cohort sampled during active COVID-19.

The rearrangement links TRBV5-1 to TRBJ1-6; D unclear. The CDR3 consists of 14 residues. V was shortened by 4 bases and J by 8 bases, with 13 bases between the two germline ends. The germline V gene has CDR1 SGHRS and CDR2 YFSETQ. CDR3 bases: TGCGCCAGCAGCGCCGGGTCCGACTATTCACCCCTCCACTTT. Protein: CASSAGSDYSPLHF.

The rearrangement uses TRBV4-3 and TRBJ1-1; 7 bases are a match to TRBD1. This CDR3 is built from 15 residues. The junction had 6 bases not matched to a gene; V was cut back by 5 bases and J by 0 bases. Germline V lookup: CDR1 LGHNA, CDR2 YSLEER. CDR3 bases: TGCGCCAGCAGCTCCCGACAGGGCCTGAACACTGAAGCTTTCTTT. This translates into CASSSRQGLNTEAFF.

The V and J genes are TRBV11-2 and TRBJ2-7; D may be TRBD2 (7 bases). Trimming took 1 base from V and 2 from J, leaving 12 bases between them. Germline CDR1 SGHAT, CDR2 FQNNGV. This CDR3 is 15 amino acids long. The CDR3 region has the DNA TGTGCCAGCAGCTTAGTCGGGGGGCTGCCCTACGAGCAGTACTTC. This translates into CASSLVGGLPYEQYF.

The chain combines TRBV4-1 with TRBJ2-1, with 10 nucleotides matching TRBD2. Unmatched junction bases numbered 7, after V lost 0 bases and J lost 8 bases. This CDR3 has 16 amino acids. CDR1 MGHRA and CDR2 YSYEKL come from the germline V gene. In DNA, the CDR3 is TGCGCCAGCAGCCAAGATATAGCTAGCGGGAGTTATGAGCAGTTCTTC. Protein sequence: CASSQDIASGSYEQFF.

The V call is TRBV7-2, the J call TRBJ2-7; 10 bases map to TRBD2. With 2 bases clipped from V and 6 bases from J, the junction kept 10 bases outside the gene matches. The CDR3 is 16 amino acids. The germline CDR1 and CDR2 sequences are SGHTA and FQGNSA. CDR3 region: CASSLSSGRFRLEQYF. CDR3 nucleotide sequence: TGTGCCAGCAGCTTATCTAGCGGGAGATTCCGCCTCGAGCAGTACTTC. The variable domain in full, with the rest retrieved from reference TRBV7-2 and TRBJ2-7, is GAGVSQSPSNKVTEKGKDVELRCDPISGHTALYWYRQSLGQGLEFLIYFQGNSAPDKSGLPSDRFSAERTGGSVSTLTIQRTQQEDSAVYLCASSLSSGRFRLEQYFGPGTRLTVT.

In this sample, this clone turned up a few times. The chain has TRBV2 and TRBJ1-2; maybe TRBD1 (5 bases). This CDR3 comprises 15 residues. Germline V gene data show CDR1 as SNHLY and CDR2 as FYNNEI. The V and J ends lost 5 bases and 4 bases respectively, with 17 bases between them. Written as DNA, the CDR3 is TGTGCCAGCAGTACACCCCCGGGGGGGATCTATGGCTACACCTTC. Translating it yields CASSTPPGGIYGYTF.

By its share, this clone is large. The chain carries TRBV9 and TRBJ2-1; unclear D gene. From germline, CDR1 is SGDLS and CDR2 YYNGEE. The germline V and J ends were trimmed by 3 bases and 0 bases, with 4 bases remaining between them. The CDR3 runs to 13 residues. The DNA of the CDR3 is TGTGCCAGCAGCGACATCTCCTACAATGAGCAGTTCTTC. Protein product: CASSDISYNEQFF.

This clone has at least ten counts. This rearrangement joins TRBV5-4 to TRBJ2-7, with 11 positions matching TRBD2. This CDR3 is 16 amino acids long. Germline V gene lookup returns CDR1 SGHNT and CDR2 YYREEE (reference sequence). V gave up 0 bases and J gave up 7 bases; unmatched junction bases: 9. CDR3 coding DNA: TGTGCCAGCAGCTTGGACCCGGGACTAGCGGCAGGAGAGCAGTACTTC. It encodes CASSLDPGLAAGEQYF.

This clone was detected once. Other DNA sequences in this sample translate to the same CDR3. The rearrangement uses TRBV12-3 or TRBV12-4 and TRBJ1-6, with D unclear. The CDR3 is 13 residues long. Trimming left V 5 bases short and J 7 bases short, with 9 bases between. The CDR3 spells CASSPRGNSPLHF. The CDR3, as DNA: TGTGCCAGCAGTCCTAGAGGGAATTCACCCCTCCACTTT.

The chain carries TRBV9 and TRBJ1-2; TRBD1 aligns across 10 bases. The V gene end was trimmed by 3 bases and the J gene end by 7 bases; junction bases not matched to a gene: 15. Looked up from germline, CDR1 is SGDLS and CDR2 is YYNGEE. CDR3 length: 17 amino acids. As DNA, the CDR3 is TGTGCCAGCAGCGCAGACAACCGGGACAGGGGTTCTCGTGGCTACACCTTC. Protein product: CASSADNRDRGSRGYTF.

Only a few counts were recorded for this clone. The V gene is TRBV7-8, the J gene TRBJ1-4, with TRBD1 matching 8 bases. Germline values: CDR1 SGHVS, CDR2 FQNEAQ. The CDR3 runs to 15 residues. Unmatched junction bases numbered 5, after V lost 0 bases and J lost 8 bases. CDR3 sequence (DNA): TGTGCCAGCAGCTTAGCACAGGGGGTAGCCGAAAAACTGTTTTTT. Encoded protein: CASSLAQGVAEKLFF.

The sample holds one count of this clone. The chain uses TRBV30 and TRBJ1-6; no definite D call. The CDR3 covers 16 residues. V lost 5 bases, J lost 10 bases, and 24 bases lay in between. Germline V gene data show CDR1 as GTSNPN and CDR2 as SVGIG (reference sequence). The CDR3 nucleotides read TGTGCCTGGGCCTCCCCCCGGGGTGGATCACTCTCACCCCTCCACTTT. Translated: CAWASPRGGSLSPLHF.

This clone came up once. V and J are TRBV5-4 and TRBJ2-7, with TRBD1 matching over 10 bases. This CDR3 region has 15 residues. V was clipped by 3 bases and J by 0 bases; unmatched bases: 3. The V gene's germline CDR1 is SGHNT and CDR2 YYREEE (reference sequence). CDR3 DNA sequence: TGTGCCAGCAGCTGGGGACAGGGGAGCTCCTACGAGCAGTACTTC. This sequence encodes CASSWGQGSSYEQYF.

The J gene is TRBJ2-7, the V gene TRBV10-3; 9 bases align to TRBD1. V shed 2 bases, J shed 1 base, and the junction held 3 bases outside the gene matches. Germline V lookup: CDR1 ENHRY, CDR2 SYGVKD. The length of the CDR3 is 15 residues. The CDR3 coding sequence is TGTGCCATCAGTGAGCCGGACAGGGGTTCCTACGAGCAGTACTTC. Residues: CAISEPDRGSYEQYF.

The chain has TRBV19 and TRBJ2-7; TRBD1 matches at 8 bases. This CDR3 has 15 amino acids. In germline, CDR1 is LNHDA, CDR2 SQIVND (reference sequence). V dropped 5 bases and J dropped 6; count of bases not matched to a gene: 12. In DNA, the CDR3 is TGTGCCAGTAGTCACCTCCGAGGACAGGGTTCCGAGCAGTACTTC. It translates to CASSHLRGQGSEQYF.